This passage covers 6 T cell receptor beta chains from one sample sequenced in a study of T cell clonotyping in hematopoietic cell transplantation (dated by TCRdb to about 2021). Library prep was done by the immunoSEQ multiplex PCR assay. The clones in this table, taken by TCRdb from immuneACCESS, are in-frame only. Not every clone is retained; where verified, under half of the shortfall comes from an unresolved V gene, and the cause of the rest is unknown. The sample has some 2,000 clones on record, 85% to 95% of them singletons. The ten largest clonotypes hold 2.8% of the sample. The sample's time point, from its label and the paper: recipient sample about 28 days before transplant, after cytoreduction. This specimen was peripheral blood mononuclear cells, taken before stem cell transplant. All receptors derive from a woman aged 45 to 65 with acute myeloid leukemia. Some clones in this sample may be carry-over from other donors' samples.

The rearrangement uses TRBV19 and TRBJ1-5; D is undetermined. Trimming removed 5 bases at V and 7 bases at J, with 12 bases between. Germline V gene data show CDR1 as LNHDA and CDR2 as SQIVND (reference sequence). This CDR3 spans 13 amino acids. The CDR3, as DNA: TGTGCCAGTAGTCGGTGGGAGGGACAGCCCCAGCATTTT. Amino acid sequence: CASSRWEGQPQHF.

CDR3 nucleotide sequence: TGTGCCAGCAGCCGGGACAGGGTCTCTGGAAACACCATATATTTT. This sequence encodes CASSRDRVSGNTIYF. The chain uses TRBV2 and TRBJ1-3, with 9 positions matching TRBD1. CDR1 is SNHLY, CDR2 FYNNEI, per germline. This CDR3 spans 15 amino acids. V shed 6 bases, J shed 0 bases, and the junction held 3 bases outside the gene matches.

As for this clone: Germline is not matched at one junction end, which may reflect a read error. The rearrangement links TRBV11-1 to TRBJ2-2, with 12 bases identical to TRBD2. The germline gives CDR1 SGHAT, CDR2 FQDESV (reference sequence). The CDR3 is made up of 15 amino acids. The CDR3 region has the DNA TGTGCCAGCAGCCTAGCGGGGGGGTACACCGGGGAGCTGTTTTTT. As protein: CASSLAGGYTGELFF.

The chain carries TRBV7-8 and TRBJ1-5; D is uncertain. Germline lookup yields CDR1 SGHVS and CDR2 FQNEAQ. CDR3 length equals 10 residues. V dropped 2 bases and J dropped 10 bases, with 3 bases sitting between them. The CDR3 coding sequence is TGTGCCAGCAGCTTACCCCCCCAGCATTTT. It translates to CASSLPPQHF.

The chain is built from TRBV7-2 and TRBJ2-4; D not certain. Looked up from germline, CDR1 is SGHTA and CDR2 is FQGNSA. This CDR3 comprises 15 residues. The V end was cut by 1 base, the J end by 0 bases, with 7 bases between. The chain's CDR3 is CASSLGGVAKNIQYF. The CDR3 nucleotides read TGTGCCAGCAGCTTAGGCGGAGTAGCCAAAAACATTCAGTACTTC.

The CDR3 is CAWSVGGQDTDTQYF. The CDR3 DNA sequence: TGTGCCTGGAGTGTAGGAGGGCAGGACACAGATACGCAGTATTTT. This chain uses TRBV30 with TRBJ2-3; D is possibly TRBD2 (6 bases). V was cut by 0 bases and J by 2 bases, with 12 bases left in between. This CDR3 has 15 amino acids. Germline-derived CDR1 and CDR2 are GTSNPN and SVGIG (reference sequence). The full variable domain, its missing parts supplied by reference TRBV30 and TRBJ2-3, is SQTIHQWPATLVQPVGSPLSLECTVEGTSNPNLYWYRQAAGRGLQLLFYSVGIGQISSEVPQNLSASRPQDRQFILSSKKLLLSDSGFYLCAWSVGGQDTDTQYFGPGTRLTVL.